In its sample, the clone carrying this T cell receptor beta chain was seen a few times. The antigen is undetermined. 60 Vbeta and 13 Jbeta primers were used in PCR. Sequencing used immunoSEQ multiplex PCR; TCRdb keeps in-frame clones, though not all of them. The table includes under 35,000 clones, 65% to 75% detected once. V was pared by 1 base and J by 1 base, with 8 bases between. Germline CDR1 and CDR2: LNHNV and YYDKDF (reference sequence). The CDR3 extends over 14 amino acids. This sample is drawn from a study of cytomegalovirus exposure and HLA in healthy donors. Study-level results: Productive rates of about 87% or about 30% were seen for most TCR beta V segments in an earlier analysis.

This sequence was found in a man aged 45-65 years in good health and CMV-seropositive. The chain has TRBV15 and TRBJ2-7; TRBD2 is a possible D gene (5 bases). What was sequenced was PBMCs. The CDR3 is CATSRGEHSYEQYF. The CDR3 DNA is TGTGCCACCAGCAGAGGGGAGCATTCCTACGAGCAGTACTTC.